A selection of T cell receptor beta chains follows, all from one sample in a study of blood T cell repertoires in COVID-19. Libraries were prepared by immunoSEQ multiplex PCR; TCRdb keeps only in-frame clonotypes and omits some of them. The sample consists of about 140,000 clones, around nine tenths of them appearing once. What was sequenced was peripheral blood. The receptors shown here come from a man aged 45-65 years with active or convalescent COVID-19. Each CDR3 is given with its conserved first and last residue. The D gene is left open where the match is weak. Not all rows give a size; the values are once, few, many and, for expanded clones, a class.

CDR3 protein: CASSSAGWGRKNTEAFF
CDR3 DNA: TGTGCCAGCAGCTCGGCGGGTTGGGGAAGAAAGAACACTGAAGCTTTCTTT
J gene: TRBJ1-1
CDR3 length: 17
V gene: TRBV28
D gene: -
clone size: -

CDR3 protein: CASSGQGPLNEKLFF
CDR3 DNA: TGTGCCAGCAGTGGACAAGGCCCCCTTAATGAAAAACTGTTTTTT
J gene: TRBJ1-4
CDR3 length: 15
V gene: TRBV27
D gene: -
clone size: -

CDR3 protein: CASSPRDRVPDTQYF
CDR3 DNA: TGTGCCAGCAGCCCCCGGGACAGGGTACCAGATACGCAGTATTTT
J gene: TRBJ2-3
CDR3 length: 15
V gene: TRBV27
D gene: TRBD1
clone size: -

CDR3 protein: CASSLERGGNTGELFF
CDR3 DNA: TGTGCCAGCAGCTTGGAAAGGGGAGGTAACACCGGGGAGCTGTTTTTT
J gene: TRBJ2-2
CDR3 length: 16
V gene: TRBV5-4
D gene: -
clone size: -

CDR3 protein: CASSYSISGRAWEQYF
CDR3 DNA: TGTGCCAGCAGTTACTCGATTAGCGGGAGGGCCTGGGAGCAGTACTTC
J gene: TRBJ2-7
CDR3 length: 16
V gene: TRBV6-5
D gene: TRBD2
clone size: -

CDR3 protein: CASWVGTRRSMNTEAFF
CDR3 DNA: TGTGCCTCATGGGTGGGGACAAGACGCTCTATGAACACTGAAGCTTTCTTT
J gene: TRBJ1-1
CDR3 length: 17
V gene: TRBV30
D gene: -
clone size: -

CDR3 protein: CASSRGQGGQETQYF
CDR3 DNA: TGTGCTAGCAGTCGAGGACAGGGAGGGCAAGAGACCCAGTACTTC
J gene: TRBJ2-5
CDR3 length: 15
V gene: TRBV7-7
D gene: -
clone size: once

CDR3 protein: CASSSGTRFYEQYF
CDR3 DNA: TGTGCCAGCAGCTCCGGGACTAGATTCTACGAGCAGTACTTC
J gene: TRBJ2-7
CDR3 length: 14
V gene: TRBV7-2
D gene: TRBD2
clone size: -

CDR3 protein: CASSRDRGSVITEAFF
CDR3 DNA: TGTGCCAGCTCACGGGACAGGGGGTCTGTCATCACTGAAGCTTTCTTT
J gene: TRBJ1-1
CDR3 length: 16
V gene: TRBV18
D gene: TRBD1
clone size: -

CDR3 protein: CASSSGNRVGTEAFF
CDR3 DNA: TGCGCCAGCAGCTCTGGGAACAGGGTAGGCACTGAAGCTTTCTTT
J gene: TRBJ1-1
CDR3 length: 15
V gene: TRBV5-1
D gene: -
clone size: -

CDR3 protein: CASSLRGLAGSPVYNEQFF
CDR3 DNA: TGTGCCAGCAGTCTCCGGGGACTAGCGGGTTCCCCGGTATACAATGAGCAGTTCTTC
J gene: TRBJ2-1
CDR3 length: 19
V gene: TRBV27
D gene: TRBD2
clone size: few

CDR3 protein: CASSLGLAGYNEQFF
CDR3 DNA: TGTGCCAGCAGCTTAGGACTAGCGGGCTACAATGAGCAGTTCTTC
J gene: TRBJ2-1
CDR3 length: 15
V gene: TRBV11-3
D gene: TRBD2
clone size: -

CDR3 protein: CASRLRASSGVEPNTGELFF
CDR3 DNA: TGTGCCAGCCGTCTGCGTGCCAGCTCGGGAGTAGAACCGAACACCGGGGAGCTGTTTTTT
J gene: TRBJ2-2
CDR3 length: 20
V gene: TRBV18
D gene: -
clone size: -

CDR3 protein: CASSQGQGVYEQYF
CDR3 DNA: TGCGCCAGCAGCCAAGGACAGGGGGTCTACGAGCAGTACTTC
J gene: TRBJ2-7
CDR3 length: 14
V gene: TRBV5-1
D gene: TRBD1
clone size: -

CDR3 protein: CASSQRTGEAYEQYF
CDR3 DNA: TGCGCCAGCAGCCAACGAACGGGAGAGGCCTACGAGCAGTACTTC
J gene: TRBJ2-7
CDR3 length: 15
V gene: TRBV4-3
D gene: -
clone size: -

CDR3 protein: CASSPLLREGPYNEQFF
CDR3 DNA: TGTGCCAGCAGCCCGCTTCTGCGGGAGGGCCCCTACAATGAGCAGTTCTTC
J gene: TRBJ2-1
CDR3 length: 17
V gene: TRBV4-2
D gene: TRBD2
clone size: -

CDR3 protein: CASSTASGGHNEQFF
CDR3 DNA: TGTGCCAGTAGTACCGCTAGCGGGGGACACAATGAGCAGTTCTTC
J gene: TRBJ2-1
CDR3 length: 15
V gene: TRBV19
D gene: TRBD2
clone size: -

CDR3 protein: CASSQGTGVLQPQHF
CDR3 DNA: TGTGCCAGCAGCCAAGGGACAGGGGTCCTTCAGCCCCAGCATTTT
J gene: TRBJ1-5
CDR3 length: 15
V gene: TRBV3-1/TRBV3-2
D gene: TRBD1
clone size: -

CDR3 protein: CATSDFPSGSGQETQYF
CDR3 DNA: TGTGCCACCAGTGATTTCCCTAGCGGGAGTGGTCAAGAGACCCAGTACTTC
J gene: TRBJ2-5
CDR3 length: 17
V gene: TRBV24-1
D gene: TRBD2
clone size: once

CDR3 protein: CASQLGGGTGELFF
CDR3 DNA: TGTGCCAGCCAACTGGGAGGGGGGACCGGGGAGCTGTTTTTT
J gene: TRBJ2-2
CDR3 length: 14
V gene: TRBV19
D gene: -
clone size: -

CDR3 protein: CASSLDEGVSTF
CDR3 DNA: TGTGCCAGCAGCTTAGACGAGGGGGTGAGCACCTTC
J gene: TRBJ1-2
CDR3 length: 12
V gene: TRBV7-9
D gene: -
clone size: -

CDR3 protein: CASSSSGSDEQFF
CDR3 DNA: TGTGCCAGCAGTTCTAGCGGGAGCGATGAGCAGTTCTTC
J gene: TRBJ2-1
CDR3 length: 13
V gene: TRBV27
D gene: TRBD2
clone size: -

CDR3 protein: CASSYSAGLSYNEQFF
CDR3 DNA: TGTGCCAGCAGTTACTCGGCAGGCCTTTCCTACAATGAGCAGTTCTTC
J gene: TRBJ2-1
CDR3 length: 16
V gene: TRBV6-5
D gene: -
clone size: -

CDR3 protein: CASSMPGQANYGYTF
CDR3 DNA: TGTGCCAGTAGTATGCCGGGACAGGCTAACTATGGCTACACCTTC
J gene: TRBJ1-2
CDR3 length: 15
V gene: TRBV19
D gene: TRBD1
clone size: -

CDR3 protein: CASSGRTGDEKLFF
CDR3 DNA: TGTGCCAGCAGTGGGCGGACAGGGGATGAAAAACTGTTTTTT
J gene: TRBJ1-4
CDR3 length: 14
V gene: TRBV6-6
D gene: TRBD1
clone size: -

CDR3 protein: CASSDIAGYYNEQFF
CDR3 DNA: TGTGCCAGCAGCGATATTGCAGGGTACTACAATGAGCAGTTCTTC
J gene: TRBJ2-1
CDR3 length: 15
V gene: TRBV9
D gene: -
clone size: -

CDR3 protein: CASSVRNTEAFF
CDR3 DNA: TGTGCCAGCAGTGTCAGGAACACTGAAGCTTTCTTT
J gene: TRBJ1-1
CDR3 length: 12
V gene: TRBV2
D gene: -
clone size: -

CDR3 protein: CASAIGQADTDTQYF
CDR3 DNA: TGCGCCAGCGCCATCGGACAGGCCGACACAGATACGCAGTATTTT
J gene: TRBJ2-3
CDR3 length: 15
V gene: TRBV10-2
D gene: TRBD1
clone size: once

CDR3 protein: CASSLAVQARSYEQYF
CDR3 DNA: TGTGCCAGCAGCCTAGCGGTCCAGGCTCGCTCCTACGAGCAGTACTTC
J gene: TRBJ2-7
CDR3 length: 16
V gene: TRBV7-9
D gene: TRBD2
clone size: -

CDR3 protein: CASRLVISGRDTGELFF
CDR3 DNA: TGTGCAAGTCGCTTAGTGATTAGCGGGAGAGACACCGGGGAGCTGTTTTTT
J gene: TRBJ2-2
CDR3 length: 17
V gene: TRBV12-2
D gene: -
clone size: -

CDR3 protein: CASSRAQGRELFF
CDR3 DNA: TGTGCCAGCAGCCGGGCCCAGGGGCGGGAGCTGTTTTTT
J gene: TRBJ2-2
CDR3 length: 13
V gene: TRBV28
D gene: -
clone size: few

CDR3 protein: CATSERDRPAYEQYF
CDR3 DNA: TGTGCCACCAGTGAGAGAGACAGGCCCGCCTACGAGCAGTACTTC
J gene: TRBJ2-7
CDR3 length: 15
V gene: TRBV24-1
D gene: -
clone size: -

CDR3 protein: CASSRGNTIYF
CDR3 DNA: TGTGCCAGCAGTCGGGGAAACACCATATATTTT
J gene: TRBJ1-3
CDR3 length: 11
V gene: TRBV6-5
D gene: -
clone size: once

CDR3 protein: CASSRGQGQTPGANVLTF
CDR3 DNA: TGTGCCAGTAGTAGGGGACAGGGTCAAACCCCTGGGGCCAACGTCCTGACTTTC
J gene: TRBJ2-6
CDR3 length: 18
V gene: TRBV19
D gene: TRBD1
clone size: -

CDR3 protein: CASSVGDRFNYEQYF
CDR3 DNA: TGTGCCAGCAGCGTAGGCGACAGATTTAACTACGAGCAGTACTTC
J gene: TRBJ2-7
CDR3 length: 15
V gene: TRBV9
D gene: -
clone size: once